This TCR beta chain originates from a study of T cell responses to AZD1222 COVID-19 vaccine. TCRdb's copy holds only in-frame clones and misses some; the assay was immunoSEQ multiplex PCR. The sample lists under 150,000 clones; roughly 93% were seen once. Deletions cut 4 bases from V and 9 bases from J, with 22 bases between. This CDR3 is 16 amino acids long. Germline V gene data show CDR1 as WNHNN and CDR2 as SYGVQD (reference sequence). As regards this clone: Its specificity is unknown.

Study results and limitations: Regions 160-218 and 743-854 held dominance among vaccine-associated CD4 TCRs, which spanned spike. White British ancestry dominated among donors, who included more females, and clonal diversity was possibly underestimated. Reportedly, close to half of spike-specific TCRs are directed against unmutated variant regions.

This sequence joins TRBV10-1 and TRBJ2-1; D could derive from TRBD1 or TRBD2 (6 bases each). The source material was peripheral blood, sampled 28 days after the second AZD1222 dose. The receptor was derived from an adult who received the AZD1222 COVID-19 vaccine. The CDR3 is CASSGDSVRGASEQFF. CDR3 bases: TGCGCCAGCAGTGGGGACTCAGTAAGGGGGGCTAGTGAGCAGTTCTTC.